In this sample, the clone carrying this T cell receptor beta chain turned up a few times. Its specificity is unknown. V was pared by 0 bases and J by 8 bases, with 5 bases of the junction left unmatched. CDR1 is SGHRS, CDR2 YFSETQ, per germline. The CDR3 has 15 amino acids. These data originate in a study of T-cell reconstitution after alpha-beta-depleted transplantation in children. Study-wide findings and caveats: Roughly two months post-transplant, alpha-beta T cells reportedly originated from several hundred graft clones that had expanded. T-cell counts and diversity at one year post-transplant came mainly from newly produced T cells.

The TCRbeta library was prepared with unique molecular identifiers. TCRdb reprocessed the PCR reads with MiXCR, giving one entry per CDR3 protein. This sample has about 870,000 distinct CDR3 sequences, with roughly 16% found just once. Sequencing used PBMCs, mostly from graft donor cells, obtained 360 days after TCRalphabeta/CD19-depleted stem cell transplant. The chain joins TRBV5-1 to TRBJ2-1, with 10 nucleotides matching TRBD2. This receptor was identified in a male patient younger than 18 who had a stem cell transplant for acute lymphoblastic leukemia, so the T cells may come from the graft donor. In DNA, the CDR3 is TGCGCCAGCAGCTTGGTTCCTAGCGGGAGCTATGAGCAGTTCTTC. This translates into CASSLVPSGSYEQFF.